A selection of T cell receptor beta chains follows, all from one sample in a study of cytotoxic CD8 clonotypes in ibrutinib-treated CLL. The repertoire was sequenced with immunoSEQ multiplex PCR; TCRdb's copy has only in-frame clones and lacks some. The table has over 200,000 clones, just over 70% seen once; the top ten hold 5.5% to 6%. Sequencing was performed on PBMCs, taken after 12 months of ibrutinib treatment. These receptors were obtained from a human donor with chronic lymphocytic leukemia. CDR3s include the opening cysteine and the closing phenylalanine or tryptophan. The D gene is left open where the match is weak. Some rows mark clone size as missing; the rest say once, few, many or name a class of expanded clone.

d_gene	v_gene	abundance	j_gene	CDR3nt	CDR3aa
-	TRBV2	few	TRBJ1-2	TGTGCCAGCAGTGCAGGCTGGAACTATGGCTACACCTTC	CASSAGWNYGYTF
TRBD2	TRBV14	-	TRBJ2-1	TGTGCCAGCAGCCAAGGACTAGCGGGAGGGTATGAGCAGTTCTTC	CASSQGLAGGYEQFF
TRBD1	TRBV18	-	TRBJ1-1	TGTGCCAGCTCACCCTGGACAGGGGTGAACACTGAAGCTTTCTTT	CASSPWTGVNTEAFF
TRBD1	TRBV6-5	-	TRBJ1-2	TGTGCCAGCAGTTACACACGGGGACAGGGTACTGGCTACACCTTC	CASSYTRGQGTGYTF
-	TRBV28	-	TRBJ1-5	TGTGCCAGCAGGGAGCTCAGGGGTTCAGGCAATCAGCCCCAGCATTTT	CASRELRGSGNQPQHF
TRBD2	TRBV29-1	-	TRBJ2-1	TGCAGCGTTGAAGATGGCCCTAGCGGGTACAATGAGCAGTTCTTC	CSVEDGPSGYNEQFF
-	TRBV19	-	TRBJ1-4	TGTGCCAGTATTCCACGATCGGGGCTGGGTGAAAAACTGTTTTTT	CASIPRSGLGEKLFF
-	TRBV15	-	TRBJ2-6	TGTGCCACCAGCGATAGCTCTGGGGCCAACGTCCTGACTTTC	CATSDSSGANVLTF
-	TRBV18	-	TRBJ2-2	TGTGCCAGCTCACCACCGGAAGGACCTCAGGGCGGGGAGCTGTTTTTT	CASSPPEGPQGGELFF
-	TRBV30	-	TRBJ1-5	-	CAWSVGPGTHF
TRBD1	TRBV5-5	-	TRBJ1-1	TGTGCCAGCAGCAAGGGGGCGGGCTCGAACACTGAAGCTTTCTTT	CASSKGAGSNTEAFF
-	TRBV6-5	-	TRBJ1-2	TGTGCCAGCACTCAGGGGTATGGCTACACCTTC	CASTQGYGYTF
-	TRBV10-1	few	TRBJ2-5	TGCGCCAGCAGTGGGACGGTTCAAGAGACCCAGTACTTC	CASSGTVQETQYF
-	TRBV4-1	-	TRBJ2-1	TGCGCCAGCAGCCCCTCCCGCTATGAGCAGTTCTTC	CASSPSRYEQFF
TRBD2	TRBV7-6	-	TRBJ2-6	TGTGCCAGCAGCCCGAGAAGCGGGAGCTCTGGGGCCAACGTCCTGACTTTC	CASSPRSGSSGANVLTF
-	TRBV14	-	TRBJ2-5	TGTGCCAGCAGCCAAGATTCGTCAGGGGTCCAAGAGACCCAGTACTTC	CASSQDSSGVQETQYF
-	TRBV6-1	-	TRBJ2-7	TGTGCCAGCAGTTTGTCGGGACTTGGGGCCTACGAGCAGTACTTC	CASSLSGLGAYEQYF
-	TRBV10-3	few	TRBJ1-2	TGTGCCATCAGTGAGTCGACGCTACAAGCTAACTATGGCTACACCTTC	CAISESTLQANYGYTF
-	TRBV30	-	TRBJ1-2	TGTGCCTGGAGGAGGACAGACGAACTGGTTGGTGGCTACACCTTC	CAWRRTDELVGGYTF
-	TRBV5-1	few	TRBJ1-6	TGCGCCAGCAGCTTGGACAGGAATTCACCCCTCCACTTT	CASSLDRNSPLHF
-	TRBV30	-	TRBJ2-7	TGTGCCTGGAGTTCGGCCTACGAGCAGTACTTC	CAWSSAYEQYF
-	TRBV6-5	many	TRBJ2-7	TGTGCCAGCAGTTACCGCAGGGGCGAGCAGTACTTC	CASSYRRGEQYF
-	TRBV29-1	few	TRBJ1-4	TGCAGCGTTGAAGATAATGAGGGCAGCATCAATGAAAAACTGTTTTTT	CSVEDNEGSINEKLFF
-	TRBV5-1	once	TRBJ1-5	TGCGCCAGCAGCTTAGGGCAGCCCCGGGATCAGCCCCAGCATTTT	CASSLGQPRDQPQHF
-	TRBV11-2	once	TRBJ2-1	TGTGCCAGCAGCTTAGACAGGCTACGCTCCTACAATGAGCAGTTCTTC	CASSLDRLRSYNEQFF
-	TRBV11-3	-	TRBJ1-1	TGTGCCAGCAGTTACGACAGCTTGAACACTGAAGCTTTCTTT	CASSYDSLNTEAFF
TRBD1	TRBV18	-	TRBJ1-1	TGTGCCAGCTCACCGGTAGCGGTTTTAGGGGGCGGCACTGAAGCTTTCTTT	CASSPVAVLGGGTEAFF
TRBD1	TRBV6-6	-	TRBJ1-5	TGTGCCAGCAGTACACAGGGGAACAATCAGCCCCAGCATTTT	CASSTQGNNQPQHF
TRBD1	TRBV6-5	-	TRBJ1-4	TGTGCCAGCAGGGCCGACAGGGCGTCTAATGAAAAACTGTTTTTT	CASRADRASNEKLFF
TRBD2	TRBV11-2	-	TRBJ2-1	TGTGCCAGCAGCTTGTGGACTAGCGGACCCAATGAGCAGTTCTTC	CASSLWTSGPNEQFF
-	TRBV21-1	-	TRBJ2-3	TGTGCCAGCAGCAAGCTTCCCAACGACGGGTTACCCAAAGATACGCAGTATTTT	CASSKLPNDGLPKDTQYF
-	TRBV4-2	few	TRBJ1-4	TGTGCCAGCAGCCAAGTCCGTGAAAAACTGTTTTTT	CASSQVREKLFF